This is a list of T cell receptor beta chains from one sample in a study of cytomegalovirus exposure and HLA in healthy donors. Using immunoSEQ multiplex PCR, the repertoire was profiled, and TCRdb retains in-frame clones only, with some absent. The sample contains about 120,000 clones, around 80% of which appear only once. The sequenced sample was PBMCs. These receptor sequences come from a female donor in good health and CMV-seronegative. Each CDR3 is given with its conserved first and last residue. Each record gives: V gene, D gene, J gene, CDR3 length, clone size, CDR3 DNA, CDR3 protein. D genes are given only for firm matches. Only some rows state a clone size, as once, few, many or a class for expanded clones.

v_gene: TRBV5-8
d_gene: TRBD2
j_gene: TRBJ2-7
len: 17
abundance: .
CDR3nt: TGTGCCAGCAGTACCCTATTAGGCTGGGAGGGCCTTCACGAGCAGTACTTC
CDR3aa: CASSTLLGWEGLHEQYF

v_gene: TRBV9
d_gene: .
j_gene: TRBJ2-3
len: 13
abundance: .
CDR3nt: TGTGCCAGCAGCTACAGGGGCACAGATACGCAGTATTTT
CDR3aa: CASSYRGTDTQYF

v_gene: TRBV19
d_gene: TRBD2
j_gene: TRBJ2-1
len: 14
abundance: .
CDR3nt: TGTGCCAGTAGGCGGGAGGCGCCTCTCAATGAGCAGTTCTTC
CDR3aa: CASRREAPLNEQFF

v_gene: TRBV7-2
d_gene: .
j_gene: TRBJ2-7
len: 12
abundance: .
CDR3nt: TGTGCCAGCAGCTTACAACGGGACGAGCAGTACTTC
CDR3aa: CASSLQRDEQYF

v_gene: TRBV5-4
d_gene: TRBD1
j_gene: TRBJ2-3
len: 13
abundance: few
CDR3nt: TGTGCCAGCAGCTTGGCAGGGGGAAATACGCAGTATTTT
CDR3aa: CASSLAGGNTQYF

v_gene: TRBV11-3
d_gene: .
j_gene: TRBJ2-3
len: 13
abundance: .
CDR3nt: TGTGCCAGCAGCTTTTTTATATCAGATACGCAGTATTTT
CDR3aa: CASSFFISDTQYF

v_gene: TRBV28
d_gene: TRBD1
j_gene: TRBJ2-7
len: 15
abundance: .
CDR3nt: TGTGCCAGCCGGCCGTCGACAGGGGGGGTATACGAGCAGTACTTC
CDR3aa: CASRPSTGGVYEQYF

v_gene: TRBV19
d_gene: .
j_gene: TRBJ2-2
len: 18
abundance: .
CDR3nt: TGTGCCATTACTAACAATGGGGACTTAACAAGCCACACCGGGGAGCTGTTTTTT
CDR3aa: CAITNNGDLTSHTGELFF

v_gene: TRBV5-1
d_gene: .
j_gene: TRBJ1-6
len: 18
abundance: .
CDR3nt: TGCGCCAGCAGCTTGGCAGTCGGGGGAACCCTGGGGAATTCACCCCTCCACTTT
CDR3aa: CASSLAVGGTLGNSPLHF

v_gene: TRBV9
d_gene: TRBD2
j_gene: TRBJ2-1
len: 15
abundance: .
CDR3nt: TGTGCCAGCAGCCCAAGCGGGGTGTACTACAATGAGCAGTTCTTC
CDR3aa: CASSPSGVYYNEQFF

v_gene: TRBV11-3
d_gene: TRBD1
j_gene: TRBJ2-1
len: 14
abundance: once
CDR3nt: TGTGCCAGCAGGGGACAGGGGGCTTACAATGAGCAGTTCTTC
CDR3aa: CASRGQGAYNEQFF

v_gene: TRBV10-2
d_gene: .
j_gene: TRBJ1-5
len: 13
abundance: .
CDR3nt: TGCGCCACCACGAGGGATAGCAATCAGCCCCAGCATTTT
CDR3aa: CATTRDSNQPQHF

v_gene: TRBV4-1
d_gene: .
j_gene: TRBJ1-1
len: 14
abundance: .
CDR3nt: TGCGCCAGCAGCCCGATCGGGGGGCGGCCTGAAGCTTTCTTT
CDR3aa: CASSPIGGRPEAFF

v_gene: TRBV4-1
d_gene: .
j_gene: TRBJ1-2
len: 14
abundance: .
CDR3nt: TGCGCCAGCAGCCACCTGGCAGGGCGAGATGGCTACACCTTC
CDR3aa: CASSHLAGRDGYTF

v_gene: TRBV21-1
d_gene: .
j_gene: TRBJ2-7
len: 18
abundance: .
CDR3nt: TGTGCCAGCAGCAAACAGGGGAATTGGCGGGGGAGCTCCTACGAGCAGTACTTC
CDR3aa: CASSKQGNWRGSSYEQYF

v_gene: TRBV14
d_gene: .
j_gene: TRBJ2-7
len: 17
abundance: .
CDR3nt: TGTGCCAGCAGCCCCCGACGGGGTTGGACTGGGGACTACGAGCAGTACTTC
CDR3aa: CASSPRRGWTGDYEQYF

v_gene: TRBV9
d_gene: .
j_gene: TRBJ1-1
len: 15
abundance: .
CDR3nt: TGTGCCAGCAGCGCCCGTCAGGCGGGGGACACTGAAGCTTTCTTT
CDR3aa: CASSARQAGDTEAFF